This TCR beta chain emerged from a study of blood T cell repertoires in COVID-19. About the research overall: Sites across the United States, Italy and Spain contributed samples from acute and convalescent COVID-19.

With 7 bases removed from V and 8 bases from J, the gap between germline ends came to 17 bases. Germline V gives CDR1 ENHRY, CDR2 SYGVKD. The CDR3 runs to 13 residues. Cohorts were assigned according to the clinical history that participants reported. In Cohort 3, a recovered donor had either two negative PCRs, clearance, or symptom resolution. Authors' analysis steps: Counts of nucleated cells, estimated from reference gene primer amplification, were obtained. Method: immunoSEQ multiplex PCR; TCRdb's copy keeps in-frame clones and lacks some. V, J and clone size were drawn from that table, and D and trimming were deduced from the DNA. The sample contains hundreds of thousands of clones, roughly nine tenths of which appear only once.

The TCR comes from a woman between 18 and 30 years old who had recovered from COVID-19. This chain links TRBV10-3 with TRBJ1-2; D perhaps matches TRBD1 (5 bases). Material: PBMCs or T cells enriched from blood (not recorded which). DNA for the CDR3: TGTGCCATCAACCCGGACAACGCTCGGGGCTACACCTTC. Protein sequence: CAINPDNARGYTF.